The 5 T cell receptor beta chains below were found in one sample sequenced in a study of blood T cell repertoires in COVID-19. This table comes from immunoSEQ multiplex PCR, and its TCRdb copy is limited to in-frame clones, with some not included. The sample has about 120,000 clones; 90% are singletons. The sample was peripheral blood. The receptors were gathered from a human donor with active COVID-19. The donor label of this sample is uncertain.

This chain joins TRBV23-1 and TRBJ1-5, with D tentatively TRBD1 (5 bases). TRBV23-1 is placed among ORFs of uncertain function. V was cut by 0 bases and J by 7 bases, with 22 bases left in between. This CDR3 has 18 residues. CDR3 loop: CASSQSNEVRQGIQPQHF. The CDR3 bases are TGCGCCAGCAGTCAATCGAATGAGGTGCGGCAGGGCATACAGCCCCAGCATTTT.

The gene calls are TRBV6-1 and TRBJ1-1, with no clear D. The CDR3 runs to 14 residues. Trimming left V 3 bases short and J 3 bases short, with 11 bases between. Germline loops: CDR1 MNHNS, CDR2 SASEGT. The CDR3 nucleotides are TGTGCCAGCAGTGAGCCAGGACTGTACACTGAAGCTTTCTTT. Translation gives CASSEPGLYTEAFF.

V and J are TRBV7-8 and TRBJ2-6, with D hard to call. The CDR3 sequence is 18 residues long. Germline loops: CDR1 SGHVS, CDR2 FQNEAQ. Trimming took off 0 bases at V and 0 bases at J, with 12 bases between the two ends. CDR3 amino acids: CASSLASRFGSGANVLTF. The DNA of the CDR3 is TGTGCCAGCAGCTTAGCAAGCAGGTTTGGCTCTGGGGCCAACGTCCTGACTTTC.

The CDR3 DNA reads as TGCGCCAGCAGCCAGGACCCCGGCAGCGGGACAGGGGCTGGCTACACCTTC. Translated, it gives CASSQDPGSGTGAGYTF. The gene calls are TRBV4-3 and TRBJ1-2; TRBD1 agrees at 10 bases. V gave up 3 bases and J gave up 7 bases; unmatched junction bases: 14. Germline V gives CDR1 LGHNA, CDR2 YSLEER. This CDR3 is built from 17 residues.

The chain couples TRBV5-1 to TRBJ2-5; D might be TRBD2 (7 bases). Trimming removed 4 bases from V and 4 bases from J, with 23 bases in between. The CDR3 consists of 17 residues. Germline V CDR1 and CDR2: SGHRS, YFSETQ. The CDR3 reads CASSPRRGGGLAETQYF. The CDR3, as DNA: TGCGCCAGCAGCCCCCGGCGTGGGGGGGGGCTTGCAGAGACCCAGTACTTC.